The rows below give T cell receptor beta chains drawn from one sample of a study of CD4 T cells in relation to SARS-CoV-2 and coronaviruses. Data came from immunoSEQ multiplex PCR; TCRdb stores just in-frame clones and leaves some out. The data contain 41,000 or so clones, less than 85% of them singletons. The antigens for these receptors are not known. The material sequenced was naive CD4+ T cells from PBMCs, cultured in vitro. The origin of the receptors is an adult with COVID-19. Each CDR3 is given with its conserved first and last residue. The order of the fields is clone size, V gene, D gene, J gene, CDR3 DNA, CDR3 protein. The D gene is left open where the match is weak. Clone size is given for some rows only: seen once, a few or many times, or a class if the clone is expanded.

-	TRBV25-1	-	TRBJ1-1	TGTGCCAGCAGTGAATTCTTGAACACTGAAGCTTTCTTT	CASSEFLNTEAFF
once	TRBV28	TRBD2	TRBJ2-2	TGTGCCAGCAGTTCCCTCCGAAAGCGGGAGACCGGGGAGCTGTTTTTT	CASSSLRKRETGELFF
-	TRBV5-1	-	TRBJ2-2	TGCGCCAGCAGCGATAGGGCGAACACCGGGGAGCTGTTTTTT	CASSDRANTGELFF
-	TRBV27	-	TRBJ2-5	TGTGCCAGCAGTTCGACTCGGGACGGAGAGACCCAGTACTTC	CASSSTRDGETQYF
-	TRBV28	TRBD2	TRBJ2-1	TGTGCCAGCAGTGCCTTACTAGCGGGAGCCTACAATGAGCAGTTCTTC	CASSALLAGAYNEQFF
-	TRBV7-8	-	TRBJ2-7	TGTGCCAGCAGCATGGACAGAACCTACGAGCAGTACTTC	CASSMDRTYEQYF
-	TRBV2	TRBD2	TRBJ2-2	TGTGCCAGCAGAATGACTAGCGGGGACACCGGGGAGCTGTTTTTT	CASRMTSGDTGELFF
once	TRBV12-1	-	TRBJ1-6	TGTGCCAGCAGCTTTGTGCACAGCAATTCACCCCTCCACTTT	CASSFVHSNSPLHF
-	TRBV30	-	TRBJ2-5	TGTGCCTGGAGCGAGGACTGGCGGAGGCAAGAGACCCAGTACTTC	CAWSEDWRRQETQYF
-	TRBV30	TRBD1	TRBJ2-7	TGTGCCTGGAATACTCAACCGGGACAGGCCTACGAGCAGTACTTC	CAWNTQPGQAYEQYF
-	TRBV10-2	-	TRBJ2-2	TGCGCCAGCCGAACCGTGGCCAGCAACACCGGGGAGCTGTTTTTT	CASRTVASNTGELFF
-	TRBV28	TRBD2	TRBJ2-7	TGTGCCAGCAGTACCCTAGGGACTAGCGGCTTATACGAGCAGTACTTC	CASSTLGTSGLYEQYF
once	TRBV28	TRBD1	TRBJ1-2	TGTGCCAGCAGCCCGCTCCCGACAGGGGATGGCTACACCTTC	CASSPLPTGDGYTF
-	TRBV3-1/TRBV3-2	-	TRBJ2-5	TGTGCCAGCGGGTCCCCGGGGGAGGAGACCCAGTACTTC	CASGSPGEETQYF
-	TRBV9	TRBD2	TRBJ2-5	TGTGCCAGTTACTGGCTAGCGGAAGAGACCCAGTACTTC	CASYWLAEETQYF
few	TRBV10-3	-	TRBJ1-1	TGTGCCACGAGAGGGGGGATGAACACTGAAGCTTTCTTT	CATRGGMNTEAFF
-	TRBV9	TRBD1	TRBJ2-1	TGTGCCAGCAGCATCCGAGGGGGCCGGTCCTACAATGAGCAGTTCTTC	CASSIRGGRSYNEQFF
once	TRBV20-1	-	TRBJ2-7	TGCAGTGCTAGTAACAGCTACATAACCTACGAGCAGTACTTC	CSASNSYITYEQYF
-	TRBV2	-	TRBJ2-2	TGTGCCAGCAGTGATTACGGCAGTATTGCCGGGGAGCTGTTTTTT	CASSDYGSIAGELFF
-	TRBV6-2/TRBV6-3	-	TRBJ2-1	TGTGCCAGCAGTATGACATCGAACAGGGTTTACTCGGCCTACAATGAGCAGTTCTTC	CASSMTSNRVYSAYNEQFF
-	TRBV6-2/TRBV6-3	TRBD1	TRBJ2-7	TGTGCCAGCAGTTACGGCAGGGGGCTGAACGAGCAGTACTTC	CASSYGRGLNEQYF
-	TRBV6-7	TRBD1	TRBJ2-3	TGTGCCAGCAGTTACTCGCTACAGGGGTATACAGATACGCAGTATTTT	CASSYSLQGYTDTQYF
-	TRBV30	-	TRBJ1-6	TGTGCCTGGAACAGACTTAATTCACCCCTCCACTTT	CAWNRLNSPLHF
once	TRBV19	TRBD2	TRBJ2-3	TGTGCCAGTAGTATAGCGGGAGGGCCAGAAGATACGCAGTATTTT	CASSIAGGPEDTQYF
-	TRBV7-9	-	TRBJ2-1	TGTGCCAGCAGTAGACGGGATGAGCAGTTCTTC	CASSRRDEQFF
-	TRBV6-2/TRBV6-3	TRBD2	TRBJ2-7	TGTGCCAGCAGTTTCCCGACTAGCGGGAGGCCCCGTGATAGGTACGAGCAGTACTTC	CASSFPTSGRPRDRYEQYF
-	TRBV18	-	TRBJ2-2	TGTGCCAGCTCACCACCGGCTAGCAGCAACACCGGGGAGCTGTTTTTT	CASSPPASSNTGELFF
-	TRBV5-1	TRBD2	TRBJ2-5	TGCGCCAGCAGCTTGGAACAGCGGGGACAAGAGACCCAGTACTTC	CASSLEQRGQETQYF
-	TRBV2	-	TRBJ2-5	TGTGCCAGCAGTGATATAAGCGTCGAAGAGACCCAGTACTTC	CASSDISVEETQYF
-	TRBV5-1	-	TRBJ2-3	TGCGCCAGCAGCTTTTCAGGGGCTGAAGATACGCAGTATTTT	CASSFSGAEDTQYF
-	TRBV14	-	TRBJ2-7	TGTGCCAGCAGCCCCCCCGACTCCTACGAGCAGTACTTC	CASSPPDSYEQYF
-	TRBV6-5	-	TRBJ1-1	TGTGCCAGCAGTCGACATAACACTGAAGCTTTCTTT	CASSRHNTEAFF
-	TRBV29-1	-	TRBJ2-6	TGCAGCGGGGGCCCGGGGGCCAACGTCCTGACTTTC	CSGGPGANVLTF
-	TRBV9	-	TRBJ2-1	TGTGCCAGCAGCGTAGAAGGGAGGTTACAGCAGTTCTTC	CASSVEGRLQQFF
-	TRBV5-1	-	TRBJ2-3	TGCGCCAGCAGCTTGACAGATACGCAGTATTTT	CASSLTDTQYF
-	TRBV28	TRBD1	TRBJ2-7	TGTGCCAGCCGTGGACAGGCGGAGTCCTACGAGCAGTACTTC	CASRGQAESYEQYF
-	TRBV4-1	-	TRBJ2-7	TGCGCCAGCAGCCAAGTGTTACTCGAGTACGAGCAGTACTTC	CASSQVLLEYEQYF
-	TRBV4-2	TRBD2	TRBJ2-1	TGTGCCAGCAGCCAAGACGGGACTAGCGGTTACAATGAGCAGTTCTTC	CASSQDGTSGYNEQFF
-	TRBV4-1	TRBD1	TRBJ1-4	TGCGCCAGCAGCCAGTACGGGACAGGGGATGAAAAACTGTTTTTT	CASSQYGTGDEKLFF
few	TRBV6-6	-	TRBJ2-7	TGTGCCAGCAGTTACTCACCAGGAGGGTACGAGCAGTACTTC	CASSYSPGGYEQYF
-	TRBV7-2	TRBD1	TRBJ2-7	TGTGCCAGCAGCTTAAGTCGGGACAGGTCCTACGAGCAGTACTTC	CASSLSRDRSYEQYF
-	TRBV21-1	-	TRBJ1-2	TGTGCCAGCAGCCGATTAGGAACAAGAGCTAACTATGGCTACACCTTC	CASSRLGTRANYGYTF
-	TRBV3-1/TRBV3-2	-	TRBJ2-1	TGTGCCAGCAGCCAAGGCTTTACAGGGATGGTGGATGAGCAGTTCTTC	CASSQGFTGMVDEQFF
-	TRBV29-1	-	TRBJ2-1	TGCAGCGTTGAAGGAGGGGGGAGGGCCGTAGATGAGCAGTTCTTC	CSVEGGGRAVDEQFF
-	TRBV5-1	TRBD1	TRBJ2-7	TGCGCCAGCAGCTGGCGGACAGGGAACGAGCAGTACTTC	CASSWRTGNEQYF
-	TRBV6-5	-	TRBJ1-4	TGTGCCAGCAGCCCGACCGGTGCAACTAATGAAAAACTGTTTTTT	CASSPTGATNEKLFF
once	TRBV11-2	-	TRBJ1-2	TGTGCCAGCAGCCGGGATAGTAACTATGGCTACACCTTC	CASSRDSNYGYTF
-	TRBV7-2	TRBD2	TRBJ2-1	TGTGCCAGCAGCCTATCGACTAGCGGGAGCAATGAGCAGTTCTTC	CASSLSTSGSNEQFF
once	TRBV27	TRBD1	TRBJ1-4	TGTGCCAGCAGGCGGGACAGGGGGGTTAATGAAAAACTGTTTTTT	CASRRDRGVNEKLFF
-	TRBV5-6	-	TRBJ2-1	TGTGCCAGCAGCTTGGCTACGGGGTTCAATGAGCAGTTCTTC	CASSLATGFNEQFF
-	TRBV7-2	-	TRBJ2-1	TGTGCCAGCAGCTTTTTTAGCTCGAGCGACAATGAGCAGTTCTTC	CASSFFSSSDNEQFF
once	TRBV2	TRBD2	TRBJ2-3	TGTGCCAGCAGTAGAATAGCGGGAGGGGATACGCAGTATTTT	CASSRIAGGDTQYF
-	TRBV19	-	TRBJ1-5	TGTGCCAGTACCGCGTTCCTCGGCCAGCCCCAGCATTTT	CASTAFLGQPQHF